This TCR beta chain was sequenced in a study of OX40 agonist ivuxolimab in advanced cancers. On this clone itself: Antigen unknown.

Looked up from germline, CDR1 is LNHDA and CDR2 is SQIVND (reference sequence). The germline V and J ends were trimmed by 5 bases and 2 bases, with 13 bases remaining between them. This CDR3 has 15 residues. Using immunoSEQ multiplex PCR, the repertoire was profiled, and TCRdb retains in-frame clones only, with some absent. Here the sample spans over 65,000 clones, roughly 85% being singletons. Overall study findings and caveats: Low levels of normalized T-cell clonal expansion also appeared in some nonresponders.

This chain connects TRBV19 to TRBJ1-5; tentatively, D is TRBD1 (5 bases). This TCR derives from an adult with an advanced solid tumor such as melanoma, head and neck, liver or kidney cancer. The specimen was CD4+ or CD8+ T cells sorted from blood, collected in a trial of the OX40 agonist ivuxolimab. The CDR3 reads CASSPGGTGNQPQHF. DNA for the CDR3: TGTGCCAGTAGTCCCGGCGGGACGGGCAATCAGCCCCAGCATTTT. Full variable domain (missing parts from reference TRBV19 and TRBJ1-5): DGGITQSPKYLFRKEGQNVTLSCEQNLNHDAMYWYRQDPGQGLRLIYYSQIVNDFQKGDIAEGYSVSREKKESFPLTVTSAQKNPTAFYLCASSPGGTGNQPQHFGDGTRLSIL.